Each of the 6 T cell receptor beta chains below was sequenced from the same sample in a study of cytomegalovirus exposure and HLA in healthy donors. PCR involved 60 Vbeta and 13 Jbeta primers. Only in-frame clones appear in the TCRdb table, and some are missing; sequencing was by immunoSEQ multiplex PCR. Of about 160,000 clones in the sample, approximately 80% are singletons; the top ten hold 1.2%. The sequencing input was PBMCs. These receptors were collected from a boy younger than 10 in good health and CMV-seronegative.

This chain links TRBV18 with TRBJ1-2; 7 bases map to TRBD1. V lost 4 bases to trimming and J lost 5 bases; unmatched junction nucleotides: 13. Germline V gene lookup returns CDR1 KGHSH and CDR2 LQKENI. The CDR3 length is 16 residues. The CDR3 sequence: CASSLPARRGEYGYTF. The DNA for the CDR3 is TGTGCCAGCTCACTCCCCGCCCGCAGGGGGGAGTATGGCTACACCTTC.

V and J are TRBV7-2 and TRBJ2-6; no clear D. Trimming took 0 bases from V and 0 from J, leaving 3 bases between them. The CDR3 covers 15 residues. Per germline, CDR1 SGHTA and CDR2 FQGNSA. CDR3 in DNA: TGTGCCAGCAGCTTAGCTCTCTCTGGGGCCAACGTCCTGACTTTC. Its translation: CASSLALSGANVLTF.

The chain recombines TRBV19 with TRBJ2-7; the match to TRBD1 covers 10 bases. The length of the CDR3 is 14 residues. The germline V gene has CDR1 LNHDA and CDR2 SQIVND (reference sequence). After removal of 6 bases from V and 3 bases from J, the junction contained 5 bases not matched to a gene. The chain's CDR3 is CASSPGTGVYEQYF. CDR3 sequence (DNA): TGTGCCAGTAGCCCCGGGACAGGGGTCTACGAGCAGTACTTC.

The CDR3 DNA reads TGCGCCAGCAGCCCATCCCTCGGGTACGAGCAGTACTTC. Protein: CASSPSLGYEQYF. The chain employs TRBV4-3 and TRBJ2-7; unclear D gene. CDR1 and CDR2 (germline): LGHNA, YSLEER. The V gene lost 4 bases and the J gene lost 4 bases, with 11 bases spanning the gap. This CDR3 contains 13 residues.

J is TRBJ2-3 and V is TRBV12-2; the table gives TRBD2 as D, unverified against the DNA. TRBV12-2 is marked as a pseudogene. This CDR3 is built from 14 residues. The CDR3 is CASRRGLAGDTQYF. CDR3 nucleotide sequence: TGTGCAAGTCGCCGGGGACTAGCAGGAGATACGCAGTATTTT.

The rearrangement uses TRBV5-1 and TRBJ2-2; D gene ambiguous. CDR1 and CDR2 (germline): SGHRS, YFSETQ. V dropped 5 bases and J dropped 3 bases, with 11 bases sitting between them. The CDR3 has 14 residues. Written as DNA, the CDR3 is TGCGCCAGCAGGACTTCCGTTGACACCGGGGAGCTGTTTTTT. Translating it yields CASRTSVDTGELFF.